One and the same sample provided the 2 T cell receptor beta chains below, sequenced in a study of blood T cell repertoires in COVID-19. The table came from immunoSEQ multiplex PCR; TCRdb's copy has only in-frame clones and leaves some out. The repertoire holds about 220,000 clones, with about four fifths as singletons. Sequenced material: peripheral blood. These receptors were obtained from a woman in her twenties or thirties who had recovered from COVID-19.

The chain employs TRBV19 and TRBJ2-5; D possibly corresponds to TRBD2 (5 bases). The CDR3 sequence is 14 residues long. Germline CDR1 LNHDA, CDR2 SQIVND (reference sequence). V was shortened by 7 bases and J by 5 bases, with 17 bases between the two germline ends. The CDR3 DNA sequence: TGTGCCAGTACCGCGACTTCTAGCAGGGAGACCCAGTACTTC. Protein sequence: CASTATSSRETQYF.

V usage is TRBV9 and J usage is TRBJ2-1; 7 positions agree with TRBD1. This CDR3 spans 11 amino acids. J lost 10 bases, V lost 2 bases, and 0 bases had no gene match. CDR1 SGDLS and CDR2 YYNGEE come from the germline V gene. DNA of the CDR3: TGTGCCAGCAGCGTGACAGGGGAGCAGTTCTTC. It encodes CASSVTGEQFF. Combining the CDR3 with reference TRBV9 and TRBJ2-1 gives the whole variable domain DSGVTQTPKHLITATGQRVTLRCSPRSGDLSVYWYQQSLDQGLQFLIQYYNGEERAKGNILERFSAQQFPDLHSELNLSSLELGDSALYFCASSVTGEQFFGPGTRLTVL.